One and the same sample provided the 4 T cell receptor beta chains below, sequenced in a study of relationships among human T cell subsets. TCR alpha and beta CDR3s were amplified from mRNA by semiquantitative ARM-PCR. In ARM-PCR, communal superprimers followed tagged nested gene-specific primers for exponential amplification. TCRdb re-called the multiplex PCR reads through MiXCR, storing one row per CDR3 protein. The profile covers under 15,000 distinct CDR3 sequences, with about 60% appearing a single time and roughly 1.9% taken by the ten largest. Anti-CD25 beads selected CD4+CD25+ regulatory T cells from positively selected CD4+ cells. The sequencing input was Tregs sorted from blood. The receptors come from a man between 40 and 49 years old in good health.

This chain uses TRBV20-1 with TRBJ1-2; TRBD1 might be the D (5 bases). Between the trimmed V and J ends, which lost 8 bases and 5 bases, there was a span of 18 bases. This CDR3 is 13 amino acids long. CDR1 and CDR2 from the germline V gene are DFQATT and SNEGSKA (reference sequence). CDR3 DNA: TGCAGTACTTGGGACGGGGGTGGGTATGGCTACACCTTC. It specifies CSTWDGGGYGYTF.

The chain employs TRBV19 and TRBJ2-1; perhaps TRBD1 as D (5 bases). Germline V lookup: CDR1 LNHDA, CDR2 SQIVND (reference sequence). CDR3 length: 14 amino acids. Between the trimmed V and J ends, which lost 5 bases and 3 bases, there was a span of 11 bases. CDR3 in DNA: TGTGCCAGTAGTGCCCCCGACAGCTACAATGAGCAGTTCTTC. It translates to CASSAPDSYNEQFF.

The chain couples TRBV11-2 to TRBJ2-5, with 9 bases identical to TRBD2. The germline CDR1 and CDR2 sequences are SGHAT and FQNNGV. The CDR3 is 14 residues long. J was trimmed by 1 base and V by 6 bases; bases with no gene match: 3. The CDR3 loop is CASRQGLAQETQYF. In DNA form, the CDR3 reads TGTGCCAGCAGACAGGGACTAGCCCAAGAGACCCAGTACTTC.

The chain is built from TRBV28 and TRBJ1-2, with D maybe TRBD1 (6 bases). The germline V gene encodes CDR1 MDHEN and CDR2 SYDVKM. This CDR3 has 15 residues. V lost 2 bases, J lost 2 bases, and 12 bases lay in between. CDR3 in amino acids: CASSLPTGRNYGYTF. The CDR3 DNA is TGTGCCAGCAGTTTACCCACAGGGAGGAACTATGGCTACACCTTC.